The rows below give T cell receptor beta chains drawn from one sample of a study of cytomegalovirus exposure and HLA in healthy donors. Generated by immunoSEQ multiplex PCR, the TCRdb table keeps only in-frame clones and is missing some. The data show 130,000 or so clones, about four fifths seen once. Sequencing was carried out using PBMCs. The source of these receptors is a man aged 25 to 40 in good health and CMV-seronegative. The CDR3 runs from the conserved cysteine through the conserved F or W. Fields, in order: V gene, CDR3 protein.

>TRBV6-6
CASSYVADNSPLHF
>TRBV7-6
CASALGGRTEAFF
>TRBV30
CAWTLLAGGRNYGYTF
>TRBV15
CATSRGQTPYEQYF
>TRBV11-2
CASSLLINEKLFF
>TRBV5-6
CASSRAIAGGTDTQYF
>TRBV27
CASSFLTSGSRNEQFF
>TRBV5-6
CASSLPDSTPGELFF
>TRBV9
CASSVGTSGSFSEQYF
>TRBV14
CASSQTTGGREKLFF
>TRBV28
CASVPTGGAEKLFF
>TRBV13
CASSLGLAGSTDTQYF
>TRBV10-3
CAISEQTAGPLDSEAFF
>TRBV7-2
CASSLAAPGAYEQYF
>TRBV28
CASSSPGQTNEKLFF
>TRBV18
CASSPSRPSNYEQYF
>TRBV9
CASSDDGQGAYGYTF
>TRBV7-2
CASSLQPNTEAFF
>TRBV28
CASSFVVGLLSTDTQYF
>TRBV11-2
CASSLSLTREETQYF
>TRBV4-3
CASSQDIGTQVAFF
>TRBV29-1
CSVAGTRAGNEQFF
>TRBV13
CASSGHGYEQYF
>TRBV28
CASSSVRGRNQPQHF
>TRBV7-2
CASSLAGGTNYGYTF
>TRBV28
CASSLERWRETQYF
>TRBV5-6
CASSQGTGFNIQYF
>TRBV30
CAWSVLADLHTQYF
>TRBV29-1
CSGWTGSTEAFF
>TRBV6-6
CASSYRLQGSGNTIYF
>TRBV18
CASSPGQPNEKLFF
>TRBV7-2
CASSIAGTGAYEQYF
>TRBV7-8
CASSLVAGGPPGNQPQHF
>TRBV2
CASSELGQQNTGELFF
>TRBV2
CASSPLIDTDTQYF
>TRBV10-3
CAISGGAGSYNEQFF
>TRBV29-1
CSVEGTGGLAQHF
>TRBV7-9
CASSPITSGLTGELFF
>TRBV10-2
CASSQVNTEAFF
>TRBV7-9
CASSLDSGNEQFF
>TRBV11-2
CASSPSRTGVNGYTF
>TRBV5-6
CASSPDPGSGNTIYF
>TRBV28
CASSFFTSSPLHF
>TRBV4-3
CASSQDLRLPQHF
>TRBV5-4
CASSKTGSQETQYF
>TRBV6-1
CASVSGAYEQYF